The 9 T cell receptor beta chains below come from one sample, sequenced in a study of CD8 T cells in Susac syndrome. The RNA, 0.5 to 1 ug, was put through reverse transcription using random hexamers. TCRdb passed the immunoSEQ multiplex PCR reads through MiXCR, listing each CDR3 protein once. Of about 180,000 distinct CDR3 sequences listed, around 96% are singletons. Sequencing was done on a sample of CD4+ T cells from PBMCs. All receptors come from a human donor with Susac syndrome.

The V gene is TRBV6-2 or TRBV6-3, the J gene TRBJ1-1; the match to TRBD1 covers 8 bases. The CDR3 is 14 residues long. J was trimmed by 3 bases and V by 7 bases; bases with no gene match: 7. The V gene's germline CDR1 is MNHEY and CDR2 SVGEGT. The CDR3 sequence: CASTDRGWDTEAFF. The CDR3 nucleotides read TGTGCCAGCACCGACAGGGGATGGGACACTGAAGCTTTCTTT.

The chain couples TRBV3-1 to TRBJ2-2; D perhaps matches TRBD1 (6 bases). Deletions cut 3 bases from V and 1 base from J, with 18 bases between. Per the germline V gene, CDR1 is LGHDT and CDR2 is YNNKEL (reference sequence). This CDR3 region has 18 residues. The CDR3 loop is CASSQFRGHSMNTGELFF. CDR3 nucleotides: TGTGCCAGCAGCCAGTTTAGGGGACACTCGATGAACACCGGGGAGCTGTTTTTT.

V and J are TRBV29-1 and TRBJ1-5, with TRBD1 matching 7 bases. V was pared by 7 bases and J by 5 bases, with 11 bases of the junction left unmatched. Per germline, CDR1 SQVTM and CDR2 ANQGSEA. This CDR3 contains 14 residues. CDR3 sequence (DNA): TGCAGCGCTTGCTTTCAGGGGGGGGATCAGCCCCAGCATTTT. It encodes CSACFQGGDQPQHF. Combining the CDR3 with reference TRBV29-1 and TRBJ1-5 gives the whole variable domain SAVISQKPSRDICQRGTSLTIQCQVDSQVTMMFWYRQQPGQSLTLIATANQGSEATYESGFVIDKFPISRPNLTFSTLTVSNMSPEDSSIYLCSACFQGGDQPQHFGDGTRLSIL.

This sequence joins TRBV30 and TRBJ2-4, with TRBD1 as a possible D gene (6 bases). CDR3 length: 13 amino acids. Between the trimmed V and J ends, which lost 2 bases and 7 bases, there was a span of 12 bases. CDR1 is GTSNPN and CDR2 is SVGIG in the germline V gene (reference sequence). The CDR3 reads CAWSTGMSNIQYF. The CDR3 DNA reads TGTGCCTGGAGTACAGGGATGAGTAACATTCAGTACTTC.

Here the CDR3 reads CASSFPTGGGQETQYF. The DNA for the CDR3 is TGTGCCAGCAGCTTTCCGACCGGCGGGGGACAAGAGACCCAGTACTTC. This chain uses TRBV5-4 with TRBJ2-5; 7 positions match TRBD2. The CDR3 runs 16 residues. The germline CDR1 and CDR2 sequences are SGHNT and YYREEE (reference sequence). Trimming at V came to 2 bases and at J to 2 bases, leaving 9 bases not matched to a gene.

The CDR3, as DNA: TGTGCCATCAGTGTTCAGGGTGGTTCACCCCTCCACTTT. Its protein is CAISVQGGSPLHF. V is TRBV10-3 and J is TRBJ1-6; a possible D gene is TRBD1 (5 bases). V was pared by 4 bases and J by 9 bases, with 10 bases between. This CDR3 spans 13 amino acids. CDR1 and CDR2 (germline): ENHRY, SYGVKD.

The chain links TRBV28 to TRBJ2-5, with 8 bases fitting TRBD1. Per germline, CDR1 MDHEN and CDR2 SYDVKM. The CDR3 extends over 16 amino acids. The trim removed 4 bases at V and 1 base at J, leaving 8 bases unmatched. In nucleotides, the CDR3 is TGTGCCAGCAGTTCTGCGACAGGGGACTTCCAAGAGACCCAGTACTTC. Its protein product is CASSSATGDFQETQYF.

The gene calls are TRBV20-1 and TRBJ2-1, with 8 bases that match TRBD1. Germline V gene sequence: CDR1 DFQATT, CDR2 SNEGSKA (reference sequence). The CDR3 sequence is 16 residues long. Trimming cost V 3 bases and J 5 bases; bases outside gene matches: 12. CDR3 protein: CSARTRQGAINNEQFF. The CDR3 nucleotides are TGCAGTGCTAGGACCAGGCAGGGGGCGATAAACAATGAGCAGTTCTTC.

V and J are TRBV5-1 and TRBJ2-5; 7 bases match TRBD2. The CDR3 is made up of 14 amino acids. After removal of 3 bases from V and 4 bases from J, the junction contained 6 bases not matched to a gene. Germline lookup yields CDR1 SGHRS and CDR2 YFSETQ. The CDR3 loop reads CASSSGTIRETQYF. DNA for the CDR3: TGCGCCAGCAGCTCCGGGACTATACGAGAGACCCAGTACTTC.